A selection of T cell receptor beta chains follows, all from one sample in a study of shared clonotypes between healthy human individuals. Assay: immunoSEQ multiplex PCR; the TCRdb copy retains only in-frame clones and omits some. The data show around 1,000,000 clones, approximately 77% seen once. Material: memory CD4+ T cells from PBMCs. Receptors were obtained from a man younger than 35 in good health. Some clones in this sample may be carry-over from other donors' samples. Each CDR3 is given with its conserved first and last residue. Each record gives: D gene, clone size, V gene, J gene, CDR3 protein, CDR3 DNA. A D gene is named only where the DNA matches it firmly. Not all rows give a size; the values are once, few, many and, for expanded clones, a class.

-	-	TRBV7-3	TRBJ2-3	CASSLNRVGTDTQYF	TGTGCCAGCAGCCTTAACAGGGTCGGCACAGATACGCAGTATTTT
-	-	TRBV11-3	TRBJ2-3	CASSSRGGDTQYF	TGTGCCAGCAGCTCCCGTGGAGGTGATACGCAGTATTTT
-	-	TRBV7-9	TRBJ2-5	CASSSRTAGQYF	TGTGCCAGCAGCTCCCGGACCGCGGGCCAGTACTTC
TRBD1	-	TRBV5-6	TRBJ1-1	CASSAATGGNTEAFF	TGTGCCAGCAGTGCCGCGACAGGGGGCAACACTGAAGCTTTCTTT
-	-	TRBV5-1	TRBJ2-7	CASRSSRGLDEQYF	TGCGCCAGCAGGTCCTCCAGGGGACTCGACGAGCAGTACTTC
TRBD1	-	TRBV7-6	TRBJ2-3	CASSPTGVDTQYF	TGTGCCAGCAGTCCTACAGGGGTAGATACGCAGTATTTT
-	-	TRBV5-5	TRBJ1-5	CASSLGDGGNQPQHF	TGTGCCAGCAGCTTGGGGGACGGAGGGAATCAGCCCCAGCATTTT
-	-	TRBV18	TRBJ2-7	CASSPSGTVSYEQYF	TGTGCCAGCTCACCATCCGGGACGGTCTCCTACGAGCAGTACTTC
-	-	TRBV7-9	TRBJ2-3	CASSSKHRQGARYDTQYF	TGTGCCAGCAGCTCAAAGCACCGCCAGGGTGCTCGGTACGATACGCAGTATTTT
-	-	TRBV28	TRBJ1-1	CASSLFGRVSAETEAFF	TGTGCCAGCAGTTTATTTGGCAGGGTCTCCGCCGAGACTGAAGCTTTCTTT
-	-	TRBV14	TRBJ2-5	CASRGLGTQYF	TGTGCCAGCAGAGGGTTGGGGACCCAGTACTTC
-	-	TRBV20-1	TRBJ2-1	CSAADNEQFF	TGCAGTGCAGCAGACAATGAGCAGTTCTTC
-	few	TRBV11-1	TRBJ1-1	CASSLDPGLEVEAFF	TGTGCCAGCAGCTTAGATCCGGGTTTGGAGGTTGAAGCTTTCTTT
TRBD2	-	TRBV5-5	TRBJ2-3	CASSSSAGVDTQYF	TGTGCCAGCAGCTCCTCAGCGGGAGTGGATACGCAGTATTTT
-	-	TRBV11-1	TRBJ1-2	CASSPKLQSGGYTF	TGTGCCAGCAGCCCGAAGTTACAGTCGGGTGGCTACACCTTC